This T cell receptor beta chain is from a study of blood T cell repertoires in COVID-19. About the study: PBMCs, B-cell-depleted T cells, or T cells were the source of the cDNA or gDNA that made up the material.

Profiled with immunoSEQ multiplex PCR; TCRdb holds only in-frame clones, not every one. The sample holds roughly 120,000 clones, 85% to 90% seen once. The CDR3 loop spans 17 amino acids. J gave up 5 bases and V 3 bases, and 6 bases lay outside the gene matches. Germline CDR1 and CDR2: LNHNV and YYDKDF (reference sequence). The gene calls are TRBV15 and TRBJ2-1, with 14 nucleotides matching TRBD2. The receptor's source is an elderly woman with COVID-19, enrolled during active disease. Sequencing input: peripheral blood. In nucleotides, the CDR3 is TGTGCCACCAGCAGCGGGGGACTAGCGGGAGTTGACAATGAGCAGTTCTTC. Its translation is CATSSGGLAGVDNEQFF.